The TCR beta chain under discussion was sequenced for a study of PD-1 blockade in classical Hodgkin lymphoma. The protocol was immunoSEQ multiplex PCR, while the TCRdb copy is restricted to in-frame clones and leaves out a portion. The data contain approximately 50,000 clones, around two thirds of them seen just once; the ten biggest clones take up roughly 15%. Relapse after autologous stem cell transplantation occurred in every patient, and brentuximab vedotin exposure varied. The receptor comes from a human donor with classical Hodgkin lymphoma. The sequencing here drew on peripheral blood mononuclear cells (PBMCs), taken before the second cycle of nivolumab.

CDR3 DNA sequence: TGTGCCTGGAGTGTAGGGCACACCGGGGAGCTGTTTTTT. It encodes CAWSVGHTGELFF. V is TRBV30 and J is TRBJ2-2; D ambiguous. The CDR3 has 13 residues. V lost 0 bases to trimming and J lost 3 bases, with 5 bases between them. The germline V gene encodes CDR1 GTSNPN and CDR2 SVGIG (reference sequence).